The clone carrying this T cell receptor beta chain appeared a few times. Its matching antigen is unknown. Measured with immunoSEQ multiplex PCR; TCRdb has only the in-frame clones, and not every one. The table has about 280,000 clones, more than 70% seen once. The record originates from a study of Ad26.COV2.S vaccination and SARS-CoV-2 variants. The junction had 1 base not matched to a gene; V was cut back by 3 bases and J by 7 bases. CDR1 and CDR2 from the germline V gene are SNHLY and FYNNEI. CDR3 length: 14 residues. Treatment in this sample: roughly 20 received Ad26.COV2.S at low or high dose, single or two shots; about 5 received placebo; per-sample allocation not given. Samples were taken on day 63 after the first vaccine or placebo injection. Study findings and constraints: Greater spike-specific TCR breadth was seen in vaccine recipients than in placebo recipients.

The specimen comprised peripheral blood, sampled in a trial of Ad26.COV2.S vaccine versus placebo. This chain links TRBV2 with TRBJ2-2; 11 bases are shared with TRBD1. This TCR derives from a person between 18 and 59 years old who received the Ad26.COV2.S COVID-19 vaccine or a placebo. The CDR3 coding sequence is TGTGCCAGCAGTGAGGACAGGGGGCGCGGGGAGCTGTTTTTT. Translating gives CASSEDRGRGELFF.